The rows below give T cell receptor beta chains drawn from one sample of a study of CD8 T cells in Susac syndrome. TCRdb independently ran MiXCR on the immunoSEQ multiplex PCR reads; one entry per CDR3 protein. Here the sample spans about 150,000 distinct CDR3 sequences, over 85% being singletons. Sequencing used CD8+ T cells from PBMCs. The receptors were sampled from a human donor with multiple sclerosis. CDR3s include the opening cysteine and the closing phenylalanine or tryptophan. The D gene is left open where the match is weak. Only some rows state a clone size, as once, few, many or a class for expanded clones.

once | TRBJ2-1 | TRBV28 | . | TGTGCCAGCACCCTCGCCCTATCGGAAACCTACAATGAGCAGTTCTTC | CASTLALSETYNEQFF
. | TRBJ2-1 | TRBV27 | TRBD2 | TGTGCCAGCAGTTCCGGGACTAGCGGTTACAATGAGCAGTTCTTC | CASSSGTSGYNEQFF
. | TRBJ2-1 | TRBV30 | . | TGTGCCTGGAGTGCGGAGGCGAATGAGCAGTTCTTC | CAWSAEANEQFF
. | TRBJ2-2 | TRBV13 | . | TGTGCCAGCAGCTTAGCTGAGAGAAGCACCGGGGAGCTGTTTTTT | CASSLAERSTGELFF
few | TRBJ1-2 | TRBV29-1 | . | TGCAGCGTTGACGGCAGCTTTCTTGGCTACACCTTC | CSVDGSFLGYTF
. | TRBJ1-1 | TRBV5-1 | . | TGCGCCAGCAGCTTGGCTACATTTGCTGAAGCTTTCTTT | CASSLATFAEAFF
. | TRBJ2-6 | TRBV7-9 | . | TGTGCCAGCAGCCAAGACCAGGGGTTCGGGGCCAACGTCCTGACTTTC | CASSQDQGFGANVLTF
. | TRBJ2-2 | TRBV7-9 | . | TGTGCCAGCAGCTTCCGAATGGAGAACACCGGGGAGCTGTTTTTT | CASSFRMENTGELFF
. | TRBJ2-5 | TRBV7-8 | . | TGTGCCAGCAGCTTAGCCACTAGGGGGGAGACCCAGTACTTC | CASSLATRGETQYF
. | TRBJ2-1 | TRBV27 | TRBD1 | TGTGCCAGCAGCAGAGGGACAGGGTTTGTACATGAGCAGTTCTTC | CASSRGTGFVHEQFF
. | TRBJ2-3 | TRBV13 | TRBD2 | TGTGCCAGCAGCACCCGGACTAGTGGCACAGATACGCAGTATTTT | CASSTRTSGTDTQYF
. | TRBJ1-2 | TRBV29-1 | TRBD1 | TGCAGCGTCGGTACAGGGGGCAGCAACTATGGCTACACCTTC | CSVGTGGSNYGYTF
. | TRBJ1-2 | TRBV4-1 | . | TGCGCCAGCAGCCAAGAGGAAGCGGTCTTCTATGGCTACACCTTC | CASSQEEAVFYGYTF
. | TRBJ2-2 | TRBV15 | . | TGTGCCACCAGCTACCGGGGCGGGGAGCTGTTTTTT | CATSYRGGELFF
. | TRBJ2-7 | TRBV3-1 | TRBD1 | TGTGCCACCTCACAGGGGTCCTTATCCTACGAGCAGTACTTC | CATSQGSLSYEQYF
. | TRBJ2-1 | TRBV5-1 | . | TGCGCCAGCAGCTTGACGGTGGGGAATGAGCAGTTCTTC | CASSLTVGNEQFF
. | TRBJ1-2 | TRBV29-1 | . | TGCAGCGGTGCAGGGGCCGGCGAGTTCGTATTC | CSGAGAGEFVF
. | TRBJ1-1 | TRBV27 | . | TGTGCCAGCAGAACAGGGCCACGGAACACTGAAGCTTTCTTT | CASRTGPRNTEAFF
. | TRBJ2-3 | TRBV7-3 | . | TGTGCCAGCAGCGCCGACTTCACAGATACGCAGTATTTT | CASSADFTDTQYF
. | TRBJ1-4 | TRBV12-3/TRBV12-4 | . | TGTGCCAGCCGGTTTGGTGAAAAACTGTTTTTT | CASRFGEKLFF
. | TRBJ2-7 | TRBV20-1 | TRBD1 | TGCAGTGCTAGATCCCGGTTCGACAGGGCCCACGAGCAGTACTTC | CSARSRFDRAHEQYF
once | TRBJ1-4 | TRBV7-9 | TRBD1 | TGTGCCAGCAGCCCTCGACAGGGTATCGAAAAACTGTTTTTT | CASSPRQGIEKLFF
once | TRBJ1-3 | TRBV29-1 | . | TGCAGCGCCCGGACGGTGAGCTCTGGAAACACCATATATTTT | CSARTVSSGNTIYF
. | TRBJ2-7 | TRBV7-9 | TRBD1 | TGTGCCAGCAGCCCAGAGGGACAGGGATCCTACGAGCAGTACTTC | CASSPEGQGSYEQYF
. | TRBJ2-3 | TRBV7-2 | . | TGTGCCAGCAGCTTAGTCGGCGGGTCTAGCACAGATACGCAGTATTTT | CASSLVGGSSTDTQYF
. | TRBJ1-2 | TRBV27 | . | TGTGCCTCAAGGGGAGGGGCGGGATATGGCTACACCTTC | CASRGGAGYGYTF
. | TRBJ1-1 | TRBV20-1 | . | TGCAGTGCCACATCCCGGGGCACTGAAGCTTTCTTT | CSATSRGTEAFF
. | TRBJ2-3 | TRBV12-3/TRBV12-4 | TRBD1 | TGTGCCAGCACCGGGGACAGGGGGCGCACAGATACGCAGTATTTT | CASTGDRGRTDTQYF
. | TRBJ2-1 | TRBV9 | . | TGTGCCAGCAGCGCGAAGGGCAATTTGGACAATGAGCAGTTCTTC | CASSAKGNLDNEQFF
. | TRBJ2-2 | TRBV23-1 | TRBD1 | TGCGCCAGCAGCCGGGACAGGGACACCGGGGAGCTGTTTTTT | CASSRDRDTGELFF